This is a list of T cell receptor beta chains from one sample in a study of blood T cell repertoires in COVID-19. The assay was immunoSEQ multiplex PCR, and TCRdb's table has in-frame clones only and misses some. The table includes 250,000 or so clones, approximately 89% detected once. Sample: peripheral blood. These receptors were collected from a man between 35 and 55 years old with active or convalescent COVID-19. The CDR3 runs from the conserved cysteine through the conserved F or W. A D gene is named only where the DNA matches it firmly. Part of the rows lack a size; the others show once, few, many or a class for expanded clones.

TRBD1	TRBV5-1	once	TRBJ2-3	TGCGCCAGCAGCTTGGAACAGGGGAAAGATACGCAGTATTTT	CASSLEQGKDTQYF
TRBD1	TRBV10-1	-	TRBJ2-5	TGCGCCAGCAGACCGACAGGGGGCGCAAAAGAGACCCAGTACTTC	CASRPTGGAKETQYF
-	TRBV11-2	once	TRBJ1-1	TGTGCCAGCAGCTCCCCAGGGAACACTGAAGCTTTCTTT	CASSSPGNTEAFF
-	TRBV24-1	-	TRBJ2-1	TGTGCCACCAGTGGTGATACCGGGGGGCAGTTCTTC	CATSGDTGGQFF
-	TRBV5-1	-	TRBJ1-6	TGCGCCAGCAGCTTGGCAGGGGTTAATAATTCACCCCTCCACTTT	CASSLAGVNNSPLHF
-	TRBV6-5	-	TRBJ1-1	TGTGCCAGCAGTTACTCATTATGGGGGGACACTGAAGCTTTCTTT	CASSYSLWGDTEAFF
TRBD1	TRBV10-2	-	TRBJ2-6	TGCGCCAGCAGTGAGGTTGTGACAGGGAAGAGCTCTGGGGCCAACGTCCTGACTTTC	CASSEVVTGKSSGANVLTF
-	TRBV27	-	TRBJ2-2	TGTGCCAGCAGTTTATTAGGGGTCTTCACCGGGGAGCTGTTTTTT	CASSLLGVFTGELFF
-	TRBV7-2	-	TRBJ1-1	TGTGCCAGCAGCCCCCCGCGCGGGCGTACTGAAGCTTTCTTT	CASSPPRGRTEAFF
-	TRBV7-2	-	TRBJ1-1	TGTGCCAGCAGCTTAGGGCTGGGTAGCGCTGAAGCTTTCTTT	CASSLGLGSAEAFF
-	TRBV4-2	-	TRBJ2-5	TGTGCCAGCAGCCAAGAGGGAGTCAGCGGACAAGAGACCCAGTACTTC	CASSQEGVSGQETQYF
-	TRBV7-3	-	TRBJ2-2	TGTGCCAGCAGCTCCATAACCTCGGGCGGGGAGCTGTTTTTT	CASSSITSGGELFF
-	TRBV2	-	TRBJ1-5	TGTGCCAGTAAACAGGATAACAATCAGCCCCAGCATTTT	CASKQDNNQPQHF
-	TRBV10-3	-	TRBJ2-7	TGTGCCATCCAAGGCCAGCGCAGCTACGAGCAGTACTTC	CAIQGQRSYEQYF
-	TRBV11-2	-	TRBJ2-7	TGTGCCAGCAAGGCGGTTAGACGGAACTCCTACGAGCAGTACTTC	CASKAVRRNSYEQYF
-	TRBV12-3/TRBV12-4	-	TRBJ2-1	TGTGCCAGCAGTTCAGTATACAATGAGCAGTTCTTC	CASSSVYNEQFF
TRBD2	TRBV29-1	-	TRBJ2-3	TGCAGCGTCGCACGCCTACTAGCGGGATCTGAAGATACGCAGTATTTT	CSVARLLAGSEDTQYF
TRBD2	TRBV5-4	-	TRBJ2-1	TGTGCCAGCAGCTTGGCTAGCGGGAGAGACAATGAGCAGTTCTTC	CASSLASGRDNEQFF
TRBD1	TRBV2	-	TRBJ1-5	TGTGCCAGCAGGGGGATGGGGACAGGGTTTTATAGCAATCAGCCCCAGCATTTT	CASRGMGTGFYSNQPQHF
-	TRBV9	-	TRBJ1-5	TGTGCCAGCAGCGTAGCAGGGCGTAATCAGCCCCAGCATTTT	CASSVAGRNQPQHF
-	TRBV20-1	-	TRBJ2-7	TGCAGTGCTAGGAGAGGTTACGAGCAGTACTTC	CSARRGYEQYF
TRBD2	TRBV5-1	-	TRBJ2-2	TGCGCCAGCGCGACTTTTGGCGGGGGGAACACCGGGGAGCTGTTTTTT	CASATFGGGNTGELFF
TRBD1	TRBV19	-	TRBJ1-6	TGTGCCAGCGGGACAGCACCTAATTTTCCCCTCCACTTT	CASGTAPNFPLHF
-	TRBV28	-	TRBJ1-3	TGTGCCAGTAAGCAGGGTAGCTCTGGAAACACCATATATTTT	CASKQGSSGNTIYF
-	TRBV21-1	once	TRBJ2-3	TGTGCCAGCAGCTCCCGACAGGTTGGGGATACGCAGTATTTT	CASSSRQVGDTQYF
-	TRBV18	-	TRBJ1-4	TGTGCCAGCTCACTTGGGGAGGCTAATGAAAAACTGTTTTTT	CASSLGEANEKLFF
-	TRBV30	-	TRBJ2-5	TGTGCCTGGGGAAAAGGGGGAGAGACCCAGTACTTC	CAWGKGGETQYF
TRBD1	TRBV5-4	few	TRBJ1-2	TGTGCCAGCAGCCGGACAGGGGAACGCAATGGCTACACCTTC	CASSRTGERNGYTF
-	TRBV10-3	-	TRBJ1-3	TGTGCCATCTATAGCGACGATGGGGGAAACACCATATATTTT	CAIYSDDGGNTIYF
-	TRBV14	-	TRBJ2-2	TGTGCCAGCAGCCTCCACGGGGGATCCGGGGAGCTGTTTTTT	CASSLHGGSGELFF
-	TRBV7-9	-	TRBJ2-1	TGTGCCAGCAGCTTGCCGGACACCCCATCCTACAATGAGCAGTTCTTC	CASSLPDTPSYNEQFF
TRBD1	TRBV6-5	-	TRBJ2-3	TGTGCCAGCAGTTACCTGGGACAGGGAACGACAGATACGCAGTATTTT	CASSYLGQGTTDTQYF
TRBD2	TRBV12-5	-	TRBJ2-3	TGTGCTAGTGGTTTAGGACTAGCGGGAGAGTCAGATACGCAGTATTTT	CASGLGLAGESDTQYF
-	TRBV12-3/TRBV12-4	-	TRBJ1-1	TGTGCCAGCAGTTTAAGGAGGGACACTGAAGCTTTCTTT	CASSLRRDTEAFF
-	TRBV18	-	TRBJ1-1	TGTGCCAGCTCACTCCAGCGGGATTCGAACACTGAAGCTTTCTTT	CASSLQRDSNTEAFF
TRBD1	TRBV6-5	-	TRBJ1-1	TGTGCCTGTTCCGGGACAGCGAACACTGAAGCTTTCTTT	CACSGTANTEAFF
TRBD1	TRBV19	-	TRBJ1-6	TGTGCCAGTAGTATAGGTTACAGGGGGAATTCACCCCTCCACTTT	CASSIGYRGNSPLHF
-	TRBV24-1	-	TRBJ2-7	TGTGCCACCTCGGGGGACAGTTCCTACGAGCAGTACTTC	CATSGDSSYEQYF
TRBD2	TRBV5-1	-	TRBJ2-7	TGCGCCAGCAGCTTAGCCCCTACCGGGACTAGCGGGAGGTTCTCCTACGAGCAGTACTTC	CASSLAPTGTSGRFSYEQYF
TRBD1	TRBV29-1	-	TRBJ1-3	TGCAGCGTAACCGGGACAGGGGCAGGAAACACCATATATTTT	CSVTGTGAGNTIYF
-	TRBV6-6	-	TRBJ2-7	TGTGCCAGCAGTCTTGGAGACTCGGGACTGACTTCCTACGAGCAGTACTTC	CASSLGDSGLTSYEQYF